This entry describes one T cell receptor (beta chain). Its specificity is unknown. These data belong to a study of graft-versus-host responses after intestinal transplantation. Study-level information: Anti-thymocyte globulin induction, then tacrolimus and steroids for around 3 years, went to all recipients. General study findings and limits: Clonal ratios of graft-versus-host to host-versus-graft in allografts were high for patients exhibiting graft-donor T cell macrochimerism. GvH clones detected in recipient marrow included some appearing first in ileum or blood.

TCRdb's copy holds only in-frame clones and misses some; the assay was immunoSEQ multiplex PCR. This table has under 45,000 clones, roughly 91% appearing once. Germline CDR1 reads GTSNPN; CDR2 reads SVGIG (reference sequence). There are 13 residues in the CDR3. The V segment lost 4 bases and the J segment 2 bases; nucleotides outside the gene matches: 4. Specimen: PBMCs, collected 260 to 270 days after transplant. This chain links TRBV30 with TRBJ1-2, with TRBD1 matching over 7 bases. This clonotype was obtained from a human patient who received an intestinal transplant, so some T cells may come from the graft donor. The CDR3 nucleotides read TGTGCCTGGATCACAGGGGCAAACTATGGCTACACCTTC. Protein sequence: CAWITGANYGYTF.